The 18 T cell receptor beta chains below were found in one sample sequenced in a study of T cell repertoires in cytomegalovirus infection. TCRdb fed the reads into MiXCR, producing one record per CDR3 protein. This table holds about 740,000 distinct CDR3 sequences, about 40% found once. The sample taken for sequencing was PBMCs. These receptors came from a human donor in good health (CMV status not recorded). Some clones in this sample may be carry-over from other donors' samples.

The rearrangement uses TRBV3-1 and TRBJ1-5; D is uncertain. The germline V and J ends were trimmed by 1 base and 2 bases, with 15 bases remaining between them. CDR3 length: 17 amino acids. CDR1 and CDR2 (germline): LGHDT, YNNKEL (reference sequence). The CDR3 protein is CASSQGGGSLGNQPQHF. The CDR3 DNA reads TGTGCCAGCAGCCAAGGGGGAGGGAGTCTGGGCAATCAGCCCCAGCATTTT.

The genes are TRBV5-6 and TRBJ2-7; D unclear. The germline CDR1 and CDR2 sequences are SGHDT and YYEEEE. V lost 5 bases to trimming and J lost 2 bases, with 11 bases between them. CDR3 length: 13 residues. For the CDR3, the DNA is TGTGCCAGCAGAAGCACAACGGCCTACGAGCAGTACTTC. Translating gives CASRSTTAYEQYF.

The rearrangement uses TRBV5-5 and TRBJ1-5; maybe TRBD1 (6 bases). The germline V gene has CDR1 SGHKS and CDR2 YYEKEE (reference sequence). The length of the CDR3 is 16 residues. V was shortened by 5 bases and J by 5 bases, with 20 bases between the two germline ends. The CDR3, as DNA: TGTGCCAGCAGTTCCCAGTTGGGGGGCGGATATCAGCCCCAGCATTTT. Amino acid sequence: CASSSQLGGGYQPQHF.

The table lists this clonotype with a few counts. The chain couples TRBV10-3 to TRBJ1-2; D is possibly TRBD1 (6 bases). Germline CDR1 ENHRY, CDR2 SYGVKD. Trimming removed 3 bases at V and 13 bases at J, with 21 bases between. This CDR3 region has 14 residues. In DNA, the CDR3 is TGTGCCATCAGTGATCCTCGGCAGGGGAGCCCTACCACCTTC. Translating gives CAISDPRQGSPTTF.

The rearrangement uses TRBV28 and TRBJ2-5; 7 bases agree with TRBD1. CDR3 length: 17 residues. Germline V lookup: CDR1 MDHEN, CDR2 SYDVKM. V lost 5 bases and J lost 2; bases outside the gene matches: 14. This chain's CDR3 is CASSRGTAAEFQETQYF. CDR3 nucleotides: TGTGCCAGCAGTCGAGGGACAGCCGCCGAATTTCAAGAGACCCAGTACTTC.

This chain uses TRBV5-4 with TRBJ2-7, with D uncertain. This CDR3 comprises 16 residues. V was shortened by 4 bases and J by 3 bases, with 20 bases between the two germline ends. Germline CDR1 reads SGHNT; CDR2 reads YYREEE (reference sequence). The CDR3 region has the DNA TGTGCCAGCAGCCCGCGTCGATCCCCTAAGTACTACGAGCAGTACTTC. Its translation is CASSPRRSPKYYEQYF.

CDR3 region: CASSLGQSRTDTQYF. The CDR3 DNA is TGTGCCAGCAGCTTAGGACAGAGCCGCACAGATACGCAGTATTTT. This sequence joins TRBV7-6 and TRBJ2-3, with D perhaps TRBD1 (5 bases). CDR3 length: 15 amino acids. The germline CDR1 and CDR2 sequences are SGHVS and FNYEAQ. The germline V and J ends were trimmed by 1 base and 1 base, with 9 bases remaining between them.

In this sample, this clonotype turned up a few times. The rearrangement links TRBV19 to TRBJ1-2; 7 positions match TRBD1. V lost 2 bases to trimming and J lost 0 bases; unmatched junction nucleotides: 6. Germline CDR1 LNHDA, CDR2 SQIVND (reference sequence). The CDR3 consists of 16 residues. For the CDR3, the DNA is TGTGCCAGTAGTATATATCGACAGGGAGCTAACTATGGCTACACCTTC. This encodes CASSIYRQGANYGYTF.

The gene calls are TRBV29-1 and TRBJ1-1; no definite D call. The CDR3 loop spans 12 amino acids. CDR1 SQVTM and CDR2 ANQGSEA come from the germline V gene. Between the trimmed V and J ends, which lost 4 bases and 1 base, there was a span of 7 bases. This CDR3 reads CSVADRNTEAFF. The CDR3 DNA follows: TGCAGCGTTGCTGACCGGAACACTGAAGCTTTCTTT.

This sequence joins TRBV28 and TRBJ2-5; tentative D call: TRBD1 (6 bases). The germline V and J ends were trimmed by 7 bases and 2 bases, with 14 bases remaining between them. Per the germline V gene, CDR1 is MDHEN and CDR2 is SYDVKM. This CDR3 region has 14 residues. CDR3 DNA: TGTGCCAGCAAAATCAGGGGAAGACAAGAGACCCAGTACTTC. This sequence encodes CASKIRGRQETQYF.

There are a few counts of this clonotype. The chain employs TRBV11-1 and TRBJ2-3; a weak D match, TRBD2 (6 bases). Trimming shortened V by 2 bases and J by 5 bases, and 14 bases separated the two germline ends. The CDR3 runs 15 residues. Germline V gene data show CDR1 as SGHAT and CDR2 as FQDESV (reference sequence). In DNA form, the CDR3 reads TGTGCCAGCAGCTTATTTCCGGGAGAGGGAGATACGCAGTATTTT. It translates to CASSLFPGEGDTQYF.

This clonotype was counted only a few times. J is TRBJ1-1 and V is TRBV19; possibly TRBD1 for D (5 bases). The CDR3 spans 14 residues. The germline V gene has CDR1 LNHDA and CDR2 SQIVND (reference sequence). Trimming removed 5 bases from V and 10 bases from J, with 20 bases in between. The chain's CDR3 is CASSLTVMNKGAFF. DNA for the CDR3: TGTGCCAGTAGTTTGACAGTCATGAACAAAGGAGCTTTCTTT.

This clonotype was detected a few times. V usage is TRBV28 and J usage is TRBJ1-3; no firm D call. Germline CDR1 MDHEN, CDR2 SYDVKM. Trimming cost V 0 bases and J 0 bases, with 9 bases left between them. The length of the CDR3 is 16 residues. For the CDR3, the DNA is TGTGCCAGCAGTTTATGGGCGTCTACCTCTGGAAACACCATATATTTT. This gives the protein CASSLWASTSGNTIYF.

The CDR3 region is CASSPRTSGRLGQFF. CDR3 nucleotide sequence: TGTGCCAGCAGCCCCAGGACTAGCGGGAGACTAGGGCAGTTCTTC. This chain joins TRBV7-9 and TRBJ2-1, with 13 bases lining up with TRBD2. Germline CDR1 and CDR2: SEHNR and FQNEAQ (reference sequence). The V gene end was trimmed by 5 bases and the J gene end by 12 bases; junction bases not matched to a gene: 10. CDR3 length equals 15 residues. Based on the CDR3 plus reference TRBV7-9 and TRBJ2-1, the full variable domain is DTGVSQNPRHKITKRGQNVTFRCDPISEHNRLYWYRQTLGQGPEFLTYFQNEAQLEKSRLLSDRFSAERPKGSFSTLEIQRTEQGDSAMYLCASSPRTSGRLGQFFGPGTRLTVL.

J is TRBJ2-5 and V is TRBV20-1; 7 positions agree with TRBD1. V shed 3 bases, J shed 5 bases, and the junction held 9 bases outside the gene matches. Germline-derived CDR1 and CDR2 are DFQATT and SNEGSKA (reference sequence). The CDR3 has 14 amino acids. CDR3 DNA sequence: TGCAGTGCTAGCGACCTGACAGGGCTGGAGACCCAGTACTTC. The encoded protein is CSASDLTGLETQYF.

This clonotype was seen repeatedly, ten times or more. The chain is built from TRBV28 and TRBJ2-1; 11 nucleotides agree with TRBD1. CDR1 is MDHEN and CDR2 is SYDVKM in the germline V gene. V lost 3 bases to trimming and J lost 7 bases; unmatched junction nucleotides: 11. The CDR3 has 17 residues. This CDR3 is CASSFPLHGTGGNEQFF. The CDR3, as DNA: TGTGCCAGCAGTTTCCCATTACACGGGACAGGGGGAAATGAGCAGTTCTTC.

V gene TRBV4-2 combines with J gene TRBJ1-6; D perhaps matches TRBD1 (5 bases). The CDR3 has 18 amino acids. Germline V gene lookup returns CDR1 LGHNA and CDR2 YNFKEQ. Deletions cut 0 bases from V and 4 bases from J, with 16 bases between. For the CDR3, the DNA is TGTGCCAGCAGCCAAGAACTCCCCCCAGCAGGGTATAATTCACCCCTCCACTTT. This encodes CASSQELPPAGYNSPLHF.

In its sample, this clonotype was seen a few times. The chain links TRBV28 to TRBJ2-1; D is perhaps TRBD1 or TRBD2 (6 bases each). Germline V gene lookup returns CDR1 MDHEN and CDR2 SYDVKM. The germline V and J ends were trimmed by 2 bases and 4 bases, with 18 bases remaining between them. The length of the CDR3 is 17 residues. CDR3 region: CASSLPGGPPGYNEQFF. In nucleotides, the CDR3 is TGTGCCAGCAGTTTACCCGGGGGCCCCCCAGGGTACAATGAGCAGTTCTTC.